This TCR beta chain was captured by sequencing in a study of vaccination and CD4 T cells after COVID-19. Study background: Participants were vaccinated with two doses, given as either BNT162b2 or mRNA-1273 vaccine. With a range of 35 to 161, the median interval from diagnosis to drawing post-COVID samples was about 100 days. Study-wide findings and caveats: Clonotypes reactive to SARS-CoV-2 had a median that went up from 21 to 38, but not significantly.

Cultured CD4+ T-cell DNA underwent Oncomine TCR Beta short-read sequencing. It was from cultured CD4+ T cells that genomic DNA was extracted. TCRdb re-derived calls from the PCR reads in MiXCR, one entry per CDR3 protein. The top ten clones hold about 18% of a sample with 12,000 or so distinct CDR3 sequences, 35% to 55% of them seen once. Treatment of the sample: approximately nine-day PBMC culture with coronavirus spike peptide pools or control peptides (ViraFEST assay). V was clipped by 1 base and J by 0 bases, with 4 bases between them. The CDR3 contains 14 residues. CDR1 LNHDA and CDR2 SQIVND come from the germline V gene (reference sequence). On this clonotype: The antigen remains undetermined.

Sample: cultured CD4+ T cells from blood. The genes are TRBV19 and TRBJ1-3; D call uncertain. The receptor was derived from a human donor with COVID-19. The CDR3 DNA reads TGTGCCAGTAGTATAGTCGGCTCTGGAAACACCATATATTTT. This translates into CASSIVGSGNTIYF.